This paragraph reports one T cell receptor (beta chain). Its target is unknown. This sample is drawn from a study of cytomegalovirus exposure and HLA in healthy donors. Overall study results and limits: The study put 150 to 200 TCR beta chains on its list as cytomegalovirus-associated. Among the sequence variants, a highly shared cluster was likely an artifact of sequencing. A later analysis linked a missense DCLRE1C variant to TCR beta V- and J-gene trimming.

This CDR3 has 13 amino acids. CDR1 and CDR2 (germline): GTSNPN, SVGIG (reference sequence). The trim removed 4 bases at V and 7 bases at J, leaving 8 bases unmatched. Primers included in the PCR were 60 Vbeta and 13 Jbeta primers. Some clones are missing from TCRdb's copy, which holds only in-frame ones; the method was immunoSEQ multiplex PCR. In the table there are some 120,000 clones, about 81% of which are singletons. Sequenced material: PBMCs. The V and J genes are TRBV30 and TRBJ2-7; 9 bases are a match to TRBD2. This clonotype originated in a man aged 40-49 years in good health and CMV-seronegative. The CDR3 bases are TGTGCCTGGACTGCGGGGGGGGCCTCAGAGCAGTACTTC. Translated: CAWTAGGASEQYF.